This entry concerns a single T cell receptor (beta chain). Antigen specificity is unknown. PCR employed 60 Vbeta and 13 Jbeta primers. TCRdb keeps only in-frame clones here, not all; method: immunoSEQ multiplex PCR. The repertoire holds under 200,000 clones, with around 79% as singletons. These data belong to a study of cytomegalovirus exposure and HLA in healthy donors. Study observations and caveats: There were some public TCRs occurring in many donors, but most TCR sequences were rare. The authors later linked a missense DCLRE1C variant to TCR beta V- and J-gene trimming. High specificity and sensitivity for cytomegalovirus status were reported for the classifier. Presence/absence comparisons presumed near-even sequencing depth among donors.

Germline CDR1 and CDR2: SQVTM and ANQGSEA. The CDR3 sequence is 13 residues long. Trimming stripped 6 bases from V and 1 base from J, with 12 bases between. J is TRBJ1-2 and V is TRBV29-1, with D maybe TRBD1 (6 bases). The source material was PBMCs. This clonotype was obtained from a female donor in good health and CMV-seronegative. The chain's CDR3 is CSVSTGLNYGYTF. In DNA form, the CDR3 reads TGCAGCGTATCGACAGGACTTAACTATGGCTACACCTTC.